This T cell receptor (beta chain) was obtained from a study of blood T cell repertoires in COVID-19. At the level of the study: PBMCs, B-cell-depleted T cells, or T cells provided the cDNA or gDNA that made up the material.

The authors' processing: Scientists estimated how many nucleated cells there were by amplifying reference gene primers. Using immunoSEQ multiplex PCR, the repertoire was profiled, and TCRdb retains in-frame clones only, with some absent. The DNA gave D and trimming, while V, J and clone size come from that table. The data show 100,000 to 150,000 clones, approximately 84% seen once. With 5 bases clipped from V and 6 bases from J, the junction kept 7 bases outside the gene matches. The germline V gene has CDR1 MNHNY and CDR2 SVGAGI (reference sequence). The CDR3 covers 15 residues. Sequencing was performed on peripheral blood. The chain joins TRBV6-6 to TRBJ2-1; 10 bases map to TRBD2. The sequence was collected from a man aged 60-69 years with acute or convalescent COVID-19. The CDR3 DNA sequence: TGTGCCAGCAGTGTTACTAGCGGGGTAGGCAATGAGCAGTTCTTC. As protein: CASSVTSGVGNEQFF.